One sample yielded the 21 T cell receptor beta chains listed below, sequenced in a study of T-cell reconstitution after alpha-beta-depleted transplantation in children. Unique molecular identifiers were used in preparing the TCRbeta library. TCRdb reprocessed the PCR reads with MiXCR, giving one entry per CDR3 protein. The sample has approximately 240,000 distinct CDR3 sequences, 8.5% to 10% seen once. Sequencing was performed on PBMCs from the stem cell graft donor, taken from the stem cell graft. These TCRs come from a human donor who donated a stem cell graft to a child with acute lymphoblastic leukemia.

This clonotype was detected many times. The V call is TRBV12-3 or TRBV12-4, the J call TRBJ1-4; the D is unclear. The CDR3 is 15 amino acids. V was shortened by 5 bases and J by 7 bases, with 17 bases between the two germline ends. The CDR3 sequence is CASSPLLRGAEKLFF. The CDR3 nucleotides are TGTGCCAGCAGTCCTCTCCTGCGCGGTGCTGAAAAACTGTTTTTT.

Details on this clonotype: The DNA is omitted, as the CDR3 cannot be located on it reliably, and the CDR3 follows TCRdb's listing. V gene TRBV7-5 combines with J gene TRBJ1-3; TRBD1, the D gene given by the table, was not confirmed from the DNA. TRBV7-5 is described as a pseudogene. The length of the CDR3 is 20 amino acids, counting both ends. The CDR3 sequence: CISVSISPGKPDSSGNTIYF.

The rearrangement joins TRBV10-3 to TRBJ1-4; D possibly corresponds to TRBD1 (6 bases). This CDR3 comprises 15 residues. Germline V gives CDR1 ENHRY, CDR2 SYGVKD. The V end lost 2 bases, the J end lost 4 bases, and 11 bases lay between the germline ends. The CDR3 loop is CAISESQGLNEKLFF. The DNA for the CDR3 is TGTGCCATCAGTGAGAGTCAGGGGCTTAATGAAAAACTGTTTTTT.

This clonotype has at least ten counts. The rearrangement uses TRBV12-3 or TRBV12-4 and TRBJ2-3; no firm D call. The V gene lost 4 bases and the J gene lost 4 bases, with 12 bases spanning the gap. The CDR3 spans 14 residues. The CDR3 DNA reads as TGTGCCAGCAGTTACCCTCAGACCCCAGATACGCAGTATTTT. This codes for CASSYPQTPDTQYF.

There are many counts of this clonotype. The CDR3 is CASRGVQGQFYNEQFF. CDR3 DNA sequence: TGTGCCAGCAGGGGAGTACAGGGGCAGTTCTACAATGAGCAGTTCTTC. This chain links TRBV27 with TRBJ2-1, with 7 nucleotides matching TRBD1. The V segment lost 6 bases and the J segment 3 bases; nucleotides outside the gene matches: 11. This CDR3 spans 16 amino acids. CDR1 is MNHEY and CDR2 is SMNVEV in the germline V gene (reference sequence).

This clonotype was observed many times. The chain links TRBV3-1 to TRBJ2-1; TRBD2 matches 11 bases. The CDR3 totals 17 residues. J lost 0 bases, V lost 4 bases, and 5 bases had no gene match. In germline, CDR1 is LGHDT, CDR2 YNNKEL (reference sequence). Here the CDR3 reads CASSRTGLAASYNEQFF. CDR3 DNA sequence: TGTGCCAGCAGCCGAACGGGACTAGCGGCCTCCTACAATGAGCAGTTCTTC.

This clonotype showed up many times. Germline and junction disagree at one end, which may indicate a read error. The V gene is TRBV7-2, the J gene TRBJ2-7, with D hard to call. Germline CDR1 reads SGHTA; CDR2 reads FQGNSA. CDR3 length: 12 residues. Here the CDR3 reads CASSSRPYEQYF. CDR3 DNA: TGCGCCAGCAGCTCCCGCCCCTACGAGCAGTACTTC.

This clonotype was detected many times. The genes are TRBV20-1 and TRBJ2-1; weak D call: TRBD2 (5 bases). Germline V gives CDR1 DFQATT, CDR2 SNEGSKA (reference sequence). This CDR3 is 11 amino acids long. V gave up 6 bases and J gave up 9 bases, with 12 bases separating them. CDR3 in amino acids: CSARTVGEQFF. In DNA form, the CDR3 reads TGCAGTGCGCGGACTGTCGGTGAGCAGTTCTTC.

The sample holds a few counts of this clonotype. The chain couples TRBV20-1 to TRBJ2-3, with 8 bases identical to TRBD2. The CDR3 runs to 14 residues. With V trimmed by 0 bases and J by 7 bases, 6 bases remained unmatched. In germline, CDR1 is DFQATT, CDR2 SNEGSKA (reference sequence). The CDR3 sequence: CSAREGGGKYTQYF. The CDR3 DNA is TGCAGTGCTAGAGAGGGCGGGGGGAAATATACGCAGTATTTT.

The V call is TRBV5-1, the J call TRBJ2-7, with 8 bases aligning to TRBD1. V was clipped by 3 bases and J by 0 bases; unmatched bases: 14. Germline assignment: CDR1 SGHRS and CDR2 YFSETQ. The CDR3 covers 18 residues. CDR3 DNA: TGCGCCAGCAGCTCGCCGGAAACCGGGACAGGAGACTCCTACGAGCAGTACTTC. It translates to CASSSPETGTGDSYEQYF.

The CDR3 DNA reads TGCAGCGTTGAGGCTAGTCCGCCGGCCCAGTACTTC. The encoded protein is CSVEASPPAQYF. The J gene is TRBJ2-5, the V gene TRBV29-1; D is ambiguous. The CDR3 extends over 12 amino acids. Trimming stripped 3 bases from V and 9 bases from J, with 14 bases between. Germline CDR1 is SQVTM and CDR2 is ANQGSEA.

This clonotype was observed a handful of times. The rearrangement uses TRBV6-2 or TRBV6-3 and TRBJ2-7, with 8 bases fitting TRBD1. The CDR3 contains 14 residues. The germline gives CDR1 MNHEY, CDR2 SVGEGT. V was clipped by 0 bases and J by 5 bases; unmatched bases: 3. CDR3 sequence (DNA): TGTGCCAGCAGTTACTCGGCAGGGGGCCACGAGCAGTACTTC. It codes for CASSYSAGGHEQYF.

This clonotype was detected only a few times. This chain links TRBV29-1 with TRBJ1-1; maybe TRBD1 (6 bases). This CDR3 is 15 amino acids long. Germline CDR1 is SQVTM and CDR2 is ANQGSEA. V lost 3 bases and J 7 bases, leaving 21 bases between the germline ends. The CDR3, as DNA: TGCAGCGTTGAGGACCTACAGGGAATAATGGGTGAAGCTTTCTTT. Protein sequence: CSVEDLQGIMGEAFF.

This clonotype was seen repeatedly, ten times or more. The chain uses TRBV5-5 and TRBJ1-2; weak D call: TRBD1 (5 bases). Germline V gives CDR1 SGHKS, CDR2 YYEKEE (reference sequence). This CDR3 has 14 residues. Trimming pared 4 bases from V and 9 bases from J, leaving 19 bases between. The CDR3 loop reads CASSPHGAGPRYTF. CDR3 DNA: TGTGCCAGCAGCCCCCATGGGGCCGGACCCCGCTACACCTTC. Full variable domain (rest looked up from reference TRBV5-5 and TRBJ1-2): DAGVTQSPTHLIKTRGQQVTLRCSPISGHKSVSWYQQVLGQGPQFIFQYYEKEERGRGNFPDRFSARQFPNYSSELNVNALLLGDSALYLCASSPHGAGPRYTFGSGTRLTVV.

The chain has TRBV4-2 and TRBJ1-2, with D unclear. CDR1 and CDR2 from the germline V gene are LGHNA and YNFKEQ. CDR3 length: 15 residues. V gave up 1 base and J gave up 2 bases, with 11 bases separating them. CDR3 DNA sequence: TGTGCCAGCAGCCAAGCGGGCGGTGGCAACTATGGCTACACCTTC. This encodes CASSQAGGGNYGYTF.

This clonotype was found many times. DNA of the CDR3: TGTGCCAGCAGTTTAGAACTTTCTGAAGCTTTCTTT. It codes for CASSLELSEAFF. The V call is TRBV12-3 or TRBV12-4, the J call TRBJ1-1, with D unclear. Trimming stripped 1 base from V and 6 bases from J, with 6 bases between. CDR3 size: 12 residues.

The J gene is TRBJ1-1, the V gene TRBV7-2; D unresolved. V was shortened by 2 bases and J by 5 bases, with 12 bases between the two germline ends. This CDR3 comprises 14 residues. Germline V CDR1 and CDR2: SGHTA, FQGNSA. CDR3: CASSLLGRATEAFF. CDR3 nucleotides: TGTGCCAGCAGCTTACTAGGCAGAGCTACTGAAGCTTTCTTT.

The gene calls are TRBV7-2 and TRBJ2-5; D perhaps matches TRBD2 (6 bases). This CDR3 contains 13 residues. V lost 3 bases to trimming and J lost 5 bases, with 10 bases between them. The germline gives CDR1 SGHTA, CDR2 FQGNSA. The CDR3 here is CASSFGTFETQYF. As DNA, the CDR3 is TGTGCCAGCAGCTTCGGGACTTTTGAGACCCAGTACTTC.

This clonotype was seen a few times. The rearrangement joins TRBV2 to TRBJ1-1; TRBD1 aligns across 7 bases. The V gene's germline CDR1 is SNHLY and CDR2 FYNNEI. The CDR3 has 16 residues. V lost 7 bases, J lost 1 base, and 12 bases stayed unmatched. The CDR3 DNA reads as TGTGCCAGCACCCTGACAGGGTCCGGAGCGAACACTGAAGCTTTCTTT. This translates into CASTLTGSGANTEAFF.

In its sample, this clonotype was seen a few times. The chain has TRBV6-2 or TRBV6-3 and TRBJ1-5; 8 positions match TRBD1. Germline lookup yields CDR1 MNHEY and CDR2 SVGEGT. CDR3 size: 19 residues. The V segment lost 8 bases and the J segment 7 bases; nucleotides outside the gene matches: 25. DNA of the CDR3: TGTGCCAGCGGATTCTGGGGACAGGTCCTCTTTTCGCGCCGGCAGCCCCAGCATTTT. As protein: CASGFWGQVLFSRRQPQHF.

CDR3 bases: TGCGCCAGCAGCCAAGGGGCGAGCAGGGCCACCTACGAGCAGTACTTC. The encoded protein is CASSQGASRATYEQYF. The chain links TRBV4-1 to TRBJ2-7; D possibly corresponds to TRBD1 (5 bases). V lost 1 base and J lost 2, with 15 bases in between. The germline V gene encodes CDR1 MGHRA and CDR2 YSYEKL. This CDR3 region has 16 residues.